These T cell receptor beta chains were read from a single sample in a study of T cells in Graves' hyperthyroidism and ophthalmopathy. Each CDR3 protein gets one entry after TCRdb re-called the multiplex PCR reads with MiXCR. Here the sample spans 450,000 to 550,000 distinct CDR3 sequences, 24% being singletons. Sequences were obtained from blood. All receptors come from a woman in her twenties or thirties with Graves' ophthalmopathy. Both conserved end residues are part of each CDR3. Fields, in order: CDR3 protein, CDR3 DNA, J gene, clone size, V gene, D gene. D genes are given only for firm matches. Some rows mark clone size as missing; the rest say once, few, many or name a class of expanded clone.

CDR3aa: CASSQSVRNTIYF
CDR3nt: TGTGCCAGCAGCCAATCAGTCCGAAACACCATATATTTT
j_gene: TRBJ1-3
abundance: many
v_gene: TRBV7-9
d_gene: -

CDR3aa: CATSDLDSNQPQHF
CDR3nt: TGTGCCACCAGTGATCTAGATAGCAATCAGCCCCAGCATTTT
j_gene: TRBJ1-5
abundance: once
v_gene: TRBV24-1
d_gene: -

CDR3aa: CAISDVGEPSYEQYF
CDR3nt: TGTGCCATCAGTGATGTGGGGGAACCATCCTACGAGCAGTACTTC
j_gene: TRBJ2-7
abundance: many
v_gene: TRBV10-3
d_gene: -

CDR3aa: CASSPRGAYQPQHF
CDR3nt: TGTGCCAGCAGCCCGCGGGGCGCGTATCAGCCCCAGCATTTT
j_gene: TRBJ1-5
abundance: -
v_gene: TRBV7-2
d_gene: -

CDR3aa: CASRKNSGNTIYF
CDR3nt: TGTGCCAGCAGGAAGAACTCTGGAAACACCATATATTTT
j_gene: TRBJ1-3
abundance: few
v_gene: TRBV6-1
d_gene: -

CDR3aa: CASSQAGQGQGYTF
CDR3nt: TGTGCCAGCAGCCAAGCCGGACAGGGTCAGGGCTACACCTTC
j_gene: TRBJ1-2
abundance: few
v_gene: TRBV3-1
d_gene: TRBD1

CDR3aa: CASSEWREGQPQHF
CDR3nt: TGTGCCAGCAGTGAGTGGCGGGAAGGGCAGCCCCAGCATTTT
j_gene: TRBJ1-5
abundance: few
v_gene: TRBV2
d_gene: -

CDR3aa: CASSQDIWASSYNEQFF
CDR3nt: TGTGCCAGCAGCCAAGATATATGGGCATCTTCCTACAATGAGCAGTTCTTC
j_gene: TRBJ2-1
abundance: -
v_gene: TRBV4-2
d_gene: -

CDR3aa: CASSLGHANTEAFF
CDR3nt: TGTGCCAGCAGTTTGGGACACGCGAACACTGAAGCTTTCTTT
j_gene: TRBJ1-1
abundance: -
v_gene: TRBV12-3/TRBV12-4
d_gene: -

CDR3aa: CASSAIGTFENTEAFF
CDR3nt: TGTGCCAGCAGCGCAATCGGGACTTTCGAGAACACTGAAGCTTTCTTT
j_gene: TRBJ1-1
abundance: many
v_gene: TRBV11-1
d_gene: -

CDR3aa: CASSPRTGGLSGYTF
CDR3nt: TGTGCCAGCAGTCCGAGGACAGGGGGTTTGTCTGGCTACACCTTC
j_gene: TRBJ1-2
abundance: many
v_gene: TRBV28
d_gene: TRBD1

CDR3aa: CASRLAGGPREQYF
CDR3nt: TGTGCCAGCCGACTAGCGGGAGGCCCTAGGGAGCAGTACTTC
j_gene: TRBJ2-7
abundance: few
v_gene: TRBV2
d_gene: TRBD2

CDR3aa: CASRAPSGVDGYTF
CDR3nt: TGTGCCAGCAGAGCACCGTCCGGGGTCGATGGCTACACCTTC
j_gene: TRBJ1-2
abundance: many
v_gene: TRBV11-2
d_gene: -

CDR3aa: CAYQMRTGLFAEAFF
CDR3nt: TGTGCCTACCAGATGCGGACAGGGCTTTTTGCTGAAGCTTTCTTT
j_gene: TRBJ1-1
abundance: few
v_gene: TRBV30
d_gene: TRBD1

CDR3aa: CAWSVREKQETQYF
CDR3nt: TGTGCCTGGAGTGTCCGGGAGAAACAAGAGACCCAGTACTTC
j_gene: TRBJ2-5
abundance: -
v_gene: TRBV30
d_gene: -

CDR3aa: CASSRGGPYSTETQYF
CDR3nt: TGTGCCAGCAGTCGTGGTGGACCCTACAGTACGGAGACCCAGTACTTC
j_gene: TRBJ2-5
abundance: many
v_gene: TRBV7-9
d_gene: -

CDR3aa: CASSQGPGGVNTEAFF
CDR3nt: TGCGCCAGCAGCCAAGGTCCAGGGGGCGTGAACACTGAAGCTTTCTTT
j_gene: TRBJ1-1
abundance: -
v_gene: TRBV4-1
d_gene: TRBD1

CDR3aa: CASRLDRGRTEAFF
CDR3nt: TGTGCCAGCAGACTGGACAGGGGACGCACTGAAGCTTTCTTT
j_gene: TRBJ1-1
abundance: many
v_gene: TRBV6-1
d_gene: TRBD1

CDR3aa: CAIRTGYEDEQYF
CDR3nt: TGTGCCATCAGGACGGGGTACGAGGACGAGCAGTACTTC
j_gene: TRBJ2-7
abundance: -
v_gene: TRBV10-3
d_gene: -

CDR3aa: CAWGTGSNQPQHF
CDR3nt: TGTGCCTGGGGGACAGGGAGCAATCAGCCCCAGCATTTT
j_gene: TRBJ1-5
abundance: -
v_gene: TRBV30
d_gene: TRBD1

CDR3aa: CASSYLGTNTGELFF
CDR3nt: TGTGCCAGCAGTTACCTCGGGACAAACACCGGGGAGCTGTTTTTT
j_gene: TRBJ2-2
abundance: many
v_gene: TRBV6-2/TRBV6-3
d_gene: -

CDR3aa: CASNMDRNYGYTF
CDR3nt: TGTGCCAGTAATATGGACAGAAACTATGGCTACACCTTC
j_gene: TRBJ1-2
abundance: many
v_gene: TRBV19
d_gene: -

CDR3aa: CASSWTGESEAFF
CDR3nt: TGTGCCAGCAGTTGGACAGGGGAAAGTGAAGCTTTCTTT
j_gene: TRBJ1-1
abundance: -
v_gene: TRBV6-2/TRBV6-3
d_gene: TRBD1

CDR3aa: CAISPSKGSGELFF
CDR3nt: TGTGCCATCAGTCCCAGTAAGGGGTCCGGGGAGCTGTTTTTT
j_gene: TRBJ2-2
abundance: -
v_gene: TRBV10-3
d_gene: -

CDR3aa: CSARDPGGGSYEQYF
CDR3nt: TGCAGTGCTAGGGATCCGGGGGGGGGCTCCTACGAGCAGTACTTC
j_gene: TRBJ2-7
abundance: many
v_gene: TRBV20-1
d_gene: TRBD2

CDR3aa: CASSFSGGPEAFF
CDR3nt: TGTGCCAGCAGTTTCTCAGGGGGTCCTGAAGCTTTCTTT
j_gene: TRBJ1-1
abundance: -
v_gene: TRBV12-3/TRBV12-4
d_gene: TRBD1

CDR3aa: CASREGSTEAFF
CDR3nt: TGTGCCAGCAGAGAGGGAAGTACTGAAGCTTTCTTT
j_gene: TRBJ1-1
abundance: few
v_gene: TRBV6-1
d_gene: -

CDR3aa: CASSPVQADNTEAFF
CDR3nt: TGTGCCAGCTCACCGGTACAGGCAGATAACACTGAAGCTTTCTTT
j_gene: TRBJ1-1
abundance: -
v_gene: TRBV18
d_gene: -

CDR3aa: CASSESGGGLPRYTQYF
CDR3nt: TGCGCCAGCAGTGAGTCGGGAGGGGGCCTTCCAAGATACACCCAGTACTTC
j_gene: TRBJ2-5
abundance: many
v_gene: TRBV10-2
d_gene: -

CDR3aa: CASSLTGRWPQHF
CDR3nt: TGTGCCAGCAGTTTGACAGGGCGTTGGCCCCAGCATTTT
j_gene: TRBJ1-5
abundance: -
v_gene: TRBV28
d_gene: TRBD1

CDR3aa: CASSSGTQSYEQYF
CDR3nt: TGTGCCAGCTCATCGGGGACACAATCCTACGAGCAGTACTTC
j_gene: TRBJ2-7
abundance: few
v_gene: TRBV18
d_gene: -

CDR3aa: CASSTAVYGELFF
CDR3nt: TGTGCCAGTAGTACAGCAGTGTACGGGGAGCTGTTTTTT
j_gene: TRBJ2-2
abundance: many
v_gene: TRBV19
d_gene: -

CDR3aa: CASSFSQGVEAFF
CDR3nt: TGTGCCAGCAGTTTTAGCCAGGGTGTGGAAGCTTTCTTT
j_gene: TRBJ1-1
abundance: few
v_gene: TRBV12-3/TRBV12-4
d_gene: -

CDR3aa: CSVARDGQPQHF
CDR3nt: TGCAGCGTTGCGCGGGATGGTCAGCCCCAGCATTTT
j_gene: TRBJ1-5
abundance: many
v_gene: TRBV29-1
d_gene: -

CDR3aa: CASSRINTEAFF
CDR3nt: TGTGCCAGCAGCCGAATAAACACTGAAGCTTTCTTT
j_gene: TRBJ1-1
abundance: many
v_gene: TRBV6-5
d_gene: -

CDR3aa: CASSYRDRGPYEQYF
CDR3nt: TGTGCCAGCAGTTACCGGGACAGGGGACCCTACGAGCAGTACTTC
j_gene: TRBJ2-7
abundance: -
v_gene: TRBV12-3/TRBV12-4
d_gene: TRBD1

CDR3aa: CAISRGAASDTNTEAFF
CDR3nt: TGTGCCATTTCCCGGGGAGCCGCCTCGGACACGAACACTGAAGCTTTCTTT
j_gene: TRBJ1-1
abundance: many
v_gene: TRBV10-3
d_gene: -

CDR3aa: CASSYEALASPYEQYF
CDR3nt: TGTGCCAGCAGTTACGAGGCACTAGCGAGCCCCTACGAGCAGTACTTC
j_gene: TRBJ2-7
abundance: many
v_gene: TRBV6-5
d_gene: TRBD2

CDR3aa: CASSEGLAGGKTQYF
CDR3nt: TGTGCCAGCAGTGAGGGACTAGCGGGGGGGAAGACCCAGTACTTC
j_gene: TRBJ2-5
abundance: many
v_gene: TRBV6-1
d_gene: TRBD2

CDR3aa: CASSYASADTEAFF
CDR3nt: TGTGCCAGCAGTTACGCTTCTGCAGACACTGAAGCTTTCTTT
j_gene: TRBJ1-1
abundance: many
v_gene: TRBV6-5
d_gene: -

CDR3aa: CASSLTYTASQETQYF
CDR3nt: TGTGCCAGCAGCTTAACGTACACGGCCTCCCAAGAGACCCAGTACTTC
j_gene: TRBJ2-5
abundance: many
v_gene: TRBV11-3
d_gene: -

CDR3aa: CASSLAAGVSGTEAFF
CDR3nt: TGTGCCAGCAGCTTAGCGGCGGGCGTAAGCGGCACTGAAGCTTTCTTT
j_gene: TRBJ1-1
abundance: many
v_gene: TRBV7-8
d_gene: -

CDR3aa: CASVLETDGEAFF
CDR3nt: TGTGCCAGCGTTCTCGAGACCGACGGGGAAGCTTTCTTT
j_gene: TRBJ1-1
abundance: many
v_gene: TRBV12-3/TRBV12-4
d_gene: -

CDR3aa: CSAEGGLAKNIQYF
CDR3nt: TGCAGTGCGGAGGGTGGATTAGCCAAAAACATTCAGTACTTC
j_gene: TRBJ2-4
abundance: many
v_gene: TRBV20-1
d_gene: -

CDR3aa: CASSFHSSHNEQFF
CDR3nt: TGTGCCAGCAGTTTCCATTCTAGCCACAATGAGCAGTTCTTC
j_gene: TRBJ2-1
abundance: many
v_gene: TRBV28
d_gene: -

CDR3aa: CASSQERSDRGTGYTF
CDR3nt: TGTGCCAGCAGCCAAGAAAGGTCGGACAGGGGTACTGGCTACACCTTC
j_gene: TRBJ1-2
abundance: many
v_gene: TRBV4-2
d_gene: TRBD1

CDR3aa: CASSVDLRTDVEQYF
CDR3nt: TGTGCCAGCAGCGTGGACCTAAGGACAGACGTCGAGCAGTACTTC
j_gene: TRBJ2-7
abundance: many
v_gene: TRBV9
d_gene: -

CDR3aa: CASSFTGDTGELFF
CDR3nt: TGTGCCAGCAGCTTTACAGGGGACACCGGGGAGCTGTTTTTT
j_gene: TRBJ2-2
abundance: many
v_gene: TRBV11-2
d_gene: TRBD1

CDR3aa: CASSPRWNQPQHF
CDR3nt: TGTGCCAGCAGCCCTAGATGGAATCAGCCCCAGCATTTT
j_gene: TRBJ1-5
abundance: -
v_gene: TRBV27
d_gene: -

CDR3aa: CASSPRSAYEQYF
CDR3nt: TGTGCCAGCAGCCCGCGGTCCGCCTACGAGCAGTACTTC
j_gene: TRBJ2-7
abundance: many
v_gene: TRBV7-8
d_gene: -

CDR3aa: CASSERYRTAKGETQYF
CDR3nt: TGTGCCAGCAGTGAACGGTATAGGACGGCAAAAGGAGAGACCCAGTACTTC
j_gene: TRBJ2-5
abundance: -
v_gene: TRBV2
d_gene: -

CDR3aa: CASRISGQHYGYTF
CDR3nt: TGTGCCAGCAGGATTTCTGGACAGCACTATGGCTACACCTTC
j_gene: TRBJ1-2
abundance: few
v_gene: TRBV28
d_gene: -

CDR3aa: CASTKTDRPQETQYF
CDR3nt: TGTGCCAGCACCAAAACGGACAGGCCCCAAGAGACCCAGTACTTC
j_gene: TRBJ2-5
abundance: few
v_gene: TRBV12-3/TRBV12-4
d_gene: TRBD1

CDR3aa: CASRGTGFVTGELFF
CDR3nt: TGTGCCAGTAGAGGAACAGGGTTTGTCACCGGGGAGCTGTTTTTT
j_gene: TRBJ2-2
abundance: -
v_gene: TRBV19
d_gene: -

CDR3aa: CSVVLGNTGELFF
CDR3nt: TGCAGCGTTGTGTTAGGGAACACCGGGGAGCTGTTTTTT
j_gene: TRBJ2-2
abundance: many
v_gene: TRBV29-1
d_gene: -

CDR3aa: CASSLTGNIQYF
CDR3nt: TGTGCCAGCAGCTTGACAGGAAACATTCAGTACTTC
j_gene: TRBJ2-4
abundance: many
v_gene: TRBV11-2
d_gene: -

CDR3aa: CASSWKRGSGETQYF
CDR3nt: TGTGCCAGCAGTTGGAAGCGGGGGTCCGGAGAGACCCAGTACTTC
j_gene: TRBJ2-5
abundance: -
v_gene: TRBV6-1
d_gene: TRBD2

CDR3aa: CAGYRQGQSYGYTF
CDR3nt: TGTGCCGGATATAGACAGGGACAAAGCTATGGCTACACCTTC
j_gene: TRBJ1-2
abundance: many
v_gene: TRBV6-5
d_gene: TRBD1

CDR3aa: CASSPGQSNYGYTF
CDR3nt: TGTGCCAGCTCACCGGGACAGTCCAACTATGGCTACACCTTC
j_gene: TRBJ1-2
abundance: many
v_gene: TRBV18
d_gene: TRBD1